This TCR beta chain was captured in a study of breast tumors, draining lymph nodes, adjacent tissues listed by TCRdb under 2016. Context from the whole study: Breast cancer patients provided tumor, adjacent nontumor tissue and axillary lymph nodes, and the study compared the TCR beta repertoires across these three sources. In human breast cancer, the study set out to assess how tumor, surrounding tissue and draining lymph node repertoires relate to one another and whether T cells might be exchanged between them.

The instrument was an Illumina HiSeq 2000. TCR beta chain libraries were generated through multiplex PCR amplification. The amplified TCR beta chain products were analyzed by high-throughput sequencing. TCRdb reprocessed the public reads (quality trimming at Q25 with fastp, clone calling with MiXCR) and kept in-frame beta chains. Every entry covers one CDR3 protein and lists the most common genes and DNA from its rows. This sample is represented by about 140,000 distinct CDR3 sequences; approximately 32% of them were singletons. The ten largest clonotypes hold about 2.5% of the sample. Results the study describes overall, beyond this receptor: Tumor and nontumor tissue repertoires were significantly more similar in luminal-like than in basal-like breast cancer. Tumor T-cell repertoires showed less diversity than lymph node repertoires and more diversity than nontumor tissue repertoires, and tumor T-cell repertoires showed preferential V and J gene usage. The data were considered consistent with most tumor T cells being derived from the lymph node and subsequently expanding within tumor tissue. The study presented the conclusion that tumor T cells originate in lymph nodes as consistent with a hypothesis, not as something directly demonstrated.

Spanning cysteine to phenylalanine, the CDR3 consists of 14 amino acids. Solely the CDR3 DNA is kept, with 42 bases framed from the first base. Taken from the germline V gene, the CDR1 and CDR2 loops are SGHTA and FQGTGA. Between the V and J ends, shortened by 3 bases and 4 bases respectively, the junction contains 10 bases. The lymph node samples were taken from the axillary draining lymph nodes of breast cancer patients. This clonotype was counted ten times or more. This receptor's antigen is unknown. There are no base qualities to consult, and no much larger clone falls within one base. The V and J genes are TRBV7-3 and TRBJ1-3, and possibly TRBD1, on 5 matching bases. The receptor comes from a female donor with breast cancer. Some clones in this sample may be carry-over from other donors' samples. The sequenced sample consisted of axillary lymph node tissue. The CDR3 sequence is CASSLAGPGNTIYF. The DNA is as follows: TGTGCCAGCAGCTTGGCGGGGCCCGGAAACACCATATATTTT.